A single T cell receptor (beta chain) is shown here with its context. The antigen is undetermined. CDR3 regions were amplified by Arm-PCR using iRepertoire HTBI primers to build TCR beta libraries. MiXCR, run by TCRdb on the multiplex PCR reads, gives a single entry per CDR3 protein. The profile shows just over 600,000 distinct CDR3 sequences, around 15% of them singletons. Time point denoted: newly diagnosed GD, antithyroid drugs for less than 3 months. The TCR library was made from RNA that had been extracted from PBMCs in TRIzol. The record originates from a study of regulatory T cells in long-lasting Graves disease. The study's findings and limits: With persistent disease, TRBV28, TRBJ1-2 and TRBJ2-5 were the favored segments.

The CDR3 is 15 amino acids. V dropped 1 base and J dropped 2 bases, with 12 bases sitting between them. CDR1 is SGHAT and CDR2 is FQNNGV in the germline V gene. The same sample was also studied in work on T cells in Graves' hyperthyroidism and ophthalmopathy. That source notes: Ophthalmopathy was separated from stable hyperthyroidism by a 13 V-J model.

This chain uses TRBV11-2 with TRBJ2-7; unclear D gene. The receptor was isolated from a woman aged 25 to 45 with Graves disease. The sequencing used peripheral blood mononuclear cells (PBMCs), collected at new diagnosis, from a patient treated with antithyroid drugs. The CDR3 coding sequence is TGTGCCAGCAGCTTAGTCATGCAGGTAGCCTACGAGCAGTACTTC. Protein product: CASSLVMQVAYEQYF. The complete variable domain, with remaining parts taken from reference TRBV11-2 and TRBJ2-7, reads EAGVAQSPRYKIIEKRQSVAFWCNPISGHATLYWYQQILGQGPKLLIQFQNNGVVDDSQLPKDRFSAERLKGVDSTLKIQPAKLEDSAVYLCASSLVMQVAYEQYFGPGTRLTVT.